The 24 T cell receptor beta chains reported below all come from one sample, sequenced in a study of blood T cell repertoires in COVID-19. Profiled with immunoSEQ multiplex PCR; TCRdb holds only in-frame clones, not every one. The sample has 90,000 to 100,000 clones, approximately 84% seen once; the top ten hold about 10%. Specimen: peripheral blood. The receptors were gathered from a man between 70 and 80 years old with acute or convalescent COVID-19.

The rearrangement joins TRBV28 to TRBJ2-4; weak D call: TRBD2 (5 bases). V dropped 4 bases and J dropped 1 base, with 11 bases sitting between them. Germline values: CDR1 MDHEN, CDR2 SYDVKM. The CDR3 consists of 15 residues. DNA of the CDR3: TGTGCCAGCAGTTCAGGTGGGGAGGCCAAAAACATTCAGTACTTC. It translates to CASSSGGEAKNIQYF.

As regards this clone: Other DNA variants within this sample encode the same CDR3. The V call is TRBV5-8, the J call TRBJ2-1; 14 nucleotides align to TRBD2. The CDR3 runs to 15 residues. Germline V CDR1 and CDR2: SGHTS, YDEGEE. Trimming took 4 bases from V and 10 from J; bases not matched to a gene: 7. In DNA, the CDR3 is TGTGCCAGCAGCCTAGGACTAGCGGGAGGTAACGAGCAGTTCTTC. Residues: CASSLGLAGGNEQFF.

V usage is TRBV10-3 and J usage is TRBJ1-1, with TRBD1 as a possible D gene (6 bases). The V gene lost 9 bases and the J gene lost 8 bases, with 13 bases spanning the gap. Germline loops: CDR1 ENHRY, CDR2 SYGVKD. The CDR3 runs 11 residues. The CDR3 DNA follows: TGTGCCATAAGAGACGACAGGGAAGCTTTCTTT. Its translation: CAIRDDREAFF.

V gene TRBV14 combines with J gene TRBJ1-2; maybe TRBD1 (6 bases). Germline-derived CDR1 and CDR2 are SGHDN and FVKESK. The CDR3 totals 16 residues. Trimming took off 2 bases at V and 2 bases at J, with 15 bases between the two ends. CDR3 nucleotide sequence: TGTGCCAGCAGCCAAAAACGGACAGTCTTAAACTATGGCTACACCTTC. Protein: CASSQKRTVLNYGYTF.

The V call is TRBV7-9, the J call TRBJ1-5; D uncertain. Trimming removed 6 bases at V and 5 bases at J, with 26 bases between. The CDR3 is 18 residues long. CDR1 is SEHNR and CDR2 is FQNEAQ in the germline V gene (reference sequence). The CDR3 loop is CASSQGGFGRTKDQPQHF. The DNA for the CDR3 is TGTGCCAGCAGTCAAGGTGGGTTCGGGAGGACGAAAGATCAGCCCCAGCATTTT.

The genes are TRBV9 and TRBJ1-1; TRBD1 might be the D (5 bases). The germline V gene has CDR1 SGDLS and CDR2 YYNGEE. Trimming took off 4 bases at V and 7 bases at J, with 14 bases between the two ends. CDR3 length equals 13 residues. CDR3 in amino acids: CASSTDSALEAFF. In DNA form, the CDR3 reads TGTGCCAGCAGCACCGACAGCGCACTTGAAGCTTTCTTT.

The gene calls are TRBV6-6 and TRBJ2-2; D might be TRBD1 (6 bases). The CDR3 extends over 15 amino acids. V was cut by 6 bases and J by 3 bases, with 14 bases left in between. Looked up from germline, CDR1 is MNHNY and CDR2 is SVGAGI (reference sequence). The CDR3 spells CASSPQGPDTGELFF. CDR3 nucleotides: TGTGCCAGCAGCCCCCAGGGGCCCGACACCGGGGAGCTGTTTTTT.

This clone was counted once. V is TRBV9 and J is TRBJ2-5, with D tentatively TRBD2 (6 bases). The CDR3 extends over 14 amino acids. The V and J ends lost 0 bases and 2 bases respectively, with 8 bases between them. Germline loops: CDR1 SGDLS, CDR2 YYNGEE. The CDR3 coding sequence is TGTGCCAGCAGCGTAGGGAGGGATCAAGAGACCCAGTACTTC. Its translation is CASSVGRDQETQYF.

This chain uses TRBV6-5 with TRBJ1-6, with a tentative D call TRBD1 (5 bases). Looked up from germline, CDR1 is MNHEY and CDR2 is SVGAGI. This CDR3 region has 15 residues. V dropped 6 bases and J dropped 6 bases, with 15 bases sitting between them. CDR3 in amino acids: CASSPNRQSNSPLHF. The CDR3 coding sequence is TGTGCCAGCAGCCCCAATAGACAGTCTAATTCACCCCTCCACTTT.

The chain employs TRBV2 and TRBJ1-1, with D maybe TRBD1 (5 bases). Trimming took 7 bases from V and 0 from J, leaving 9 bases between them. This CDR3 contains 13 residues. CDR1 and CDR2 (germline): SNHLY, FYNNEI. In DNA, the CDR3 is TGTGCCAGCAAGTCACAGGTGAACACTGAAGCTTTCTTT. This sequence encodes CASKSQVNTEAFF.

CDR3 DNA: TGTGCCAGCAGTGAAGTAGACAGGGGGCGACTGACAGATACGCAGTATTTT. Translated: CASSEVDRGRLTDTQYF. The J gene is TRBJ2-3, the V gene TRBV6-1, with 10 bases aligning to TRBD1. The CDR3 runs 17 residues. The junction had 7 bases not matched to a gene; V was cut back by 1 base and J by 3 bases. Looked up from germline, CDR1 is MNHNS and CDR2 is SASEGT.

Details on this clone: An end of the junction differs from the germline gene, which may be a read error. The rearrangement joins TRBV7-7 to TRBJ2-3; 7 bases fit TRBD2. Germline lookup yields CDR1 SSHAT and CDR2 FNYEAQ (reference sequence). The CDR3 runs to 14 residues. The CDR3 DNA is TGTGCTAGCAGCTTAAGCGGGGGCACAGATACGCAGTATTTT. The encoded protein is CASSLSGGTDTQYF.

CDR3 sequence reads: CASSLGGLAGAQETQYF. Here the CDR3 DNA reads TGTGCCAGCAGCTTAGGTGGTCTAGCGGGAGCCCAAGAGACCCAGTACTTC. The V and J genes are TRBV7-2 and TRBJ2-5, with 10 bases identical to TRBD2. This CDR3 contains 17 residues. The J segment lost 1 base and the V segment lost 1 base, leaving 6 bases of the junction unmatched. The germline gives CDR1 SGHTA, CDR2 FQGNSA.

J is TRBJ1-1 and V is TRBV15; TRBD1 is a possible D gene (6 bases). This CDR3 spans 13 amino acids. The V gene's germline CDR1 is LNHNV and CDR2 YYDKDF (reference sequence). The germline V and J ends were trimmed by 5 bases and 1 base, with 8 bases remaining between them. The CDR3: CATSEGQNTEAFF. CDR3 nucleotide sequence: TGTGCCACCAGCGAGGGACAGAACACTGAAGCTTTCTTT.

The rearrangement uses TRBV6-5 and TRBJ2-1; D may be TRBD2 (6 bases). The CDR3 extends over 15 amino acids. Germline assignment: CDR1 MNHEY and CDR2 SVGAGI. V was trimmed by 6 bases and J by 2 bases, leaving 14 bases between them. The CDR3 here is CASSGQERAYNEQFF. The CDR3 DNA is TGTGCCAGCAGCGGGCAGGAGCGGGCCTACAATGAGCAGTTCTTC.

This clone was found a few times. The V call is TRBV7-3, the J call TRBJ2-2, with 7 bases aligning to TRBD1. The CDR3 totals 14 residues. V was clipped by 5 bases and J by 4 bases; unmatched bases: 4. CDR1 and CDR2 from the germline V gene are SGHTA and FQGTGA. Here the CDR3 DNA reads TGTGCCAGCAGCCAACAGGGGAGCACCGGGGAGCTGTTTTTT. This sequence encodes CASSQQGSTGELFF.

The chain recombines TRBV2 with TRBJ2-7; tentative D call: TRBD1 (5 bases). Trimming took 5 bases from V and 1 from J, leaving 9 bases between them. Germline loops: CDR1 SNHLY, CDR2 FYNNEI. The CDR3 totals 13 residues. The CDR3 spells CASSPDISYEQYF. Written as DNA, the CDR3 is TGTGCCAGCAGTCCGGACATTTCCTACGAGCAGTACTTC.

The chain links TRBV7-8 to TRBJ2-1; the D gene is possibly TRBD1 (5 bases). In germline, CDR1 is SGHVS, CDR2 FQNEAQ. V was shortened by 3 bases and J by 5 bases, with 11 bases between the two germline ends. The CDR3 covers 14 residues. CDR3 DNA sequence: TGTGCCAGCAGCTTGACGCTAGGGGACAATGAGCAGTTCTTC. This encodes CASSLTLGDNEQFF.

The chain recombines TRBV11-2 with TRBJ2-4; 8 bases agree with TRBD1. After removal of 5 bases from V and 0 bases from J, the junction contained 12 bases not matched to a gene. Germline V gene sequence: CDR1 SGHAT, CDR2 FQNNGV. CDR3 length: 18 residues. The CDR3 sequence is CASSPIRSRGRAKNIQYF. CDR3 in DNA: TGTGCCAGCAGCCCAATACGAAGCAGGGGGCGAGCCAAAAACATTCAGTACTTC.

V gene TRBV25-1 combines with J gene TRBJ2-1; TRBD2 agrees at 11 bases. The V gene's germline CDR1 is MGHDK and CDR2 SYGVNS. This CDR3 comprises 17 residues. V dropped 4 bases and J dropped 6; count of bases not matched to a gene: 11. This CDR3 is CASSATSGGPWSNEQFF. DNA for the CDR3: TGTGCCAGCAGTGCCACTAGCGGGGGACCATGGAGCAATGAGCAGTTCTTC.

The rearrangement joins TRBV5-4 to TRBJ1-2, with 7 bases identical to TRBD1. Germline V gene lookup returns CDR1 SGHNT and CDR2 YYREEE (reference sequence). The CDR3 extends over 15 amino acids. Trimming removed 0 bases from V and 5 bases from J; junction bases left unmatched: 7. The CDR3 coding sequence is TGTGCCAGCAGCTTGGATCGGGGGACAGTTTATGGCTACACCTTC. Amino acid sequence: CASSLDRGTVYGYTF. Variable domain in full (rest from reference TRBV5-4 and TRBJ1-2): ETGVTQSPTHLIKTRGQQVTLRCSSQSGHNTVSWYQQALGQGPQFIFQYYREEENGRGNFPPRFSGLQFPNYSSELNVNALELDDSALYLCASSLDRGTVYGYTFGSGTRLTVV.

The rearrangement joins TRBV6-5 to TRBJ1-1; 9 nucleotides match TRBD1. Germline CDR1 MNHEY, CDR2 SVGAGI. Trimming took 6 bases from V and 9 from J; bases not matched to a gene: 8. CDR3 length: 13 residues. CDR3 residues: CASRGTGGDQAFF. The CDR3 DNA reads TGTGCCAGCAGAGGCACAGGGGGCGATCAAGCTTTCTTT.

CDR3 region: CASSYSGTGVSNQPQHF. In nucleotides, the CDR3 is TGTGCCAGCAGTTACTCTGGGACAGGGGTTAGCAATCAGCCCCAGCATTTT. The chain couples TRBV6-2 or TRBV6-3 to TRBJ1-5, with 10 bases identical to TRBD1. The CDR3 covers 17 residues. Germline-derived CDR1 and CDR2 are MNHEY and SVGEGT. The V segment lost 0 bases and the J segment 0 bases; nucleotides outside the gene matches: 2.

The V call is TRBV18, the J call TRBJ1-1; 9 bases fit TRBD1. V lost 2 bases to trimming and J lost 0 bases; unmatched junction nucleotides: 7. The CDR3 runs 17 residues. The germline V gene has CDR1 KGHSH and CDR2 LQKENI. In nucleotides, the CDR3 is TGTGCCAGCTCACCATTAGGGACAGGGCCGATGAACACTGAAGCTTTCTTT. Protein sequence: CASSPLGTGPMNTEAFF.